These T cell receptor beta chains were read from a single sample in a study of neurological immune-mediated disorders. MiXCR, run by TCRdb on the 5' RACE reads, gives a single entry per CDR3 protein. The sample has around 71,000 distinct CDR3 sequences, 12% to 15% seen once; the top ten hold 4.6%. The sample consisted of PBMCs. These receptors were obtained from a female donor with HTLV-1-associated myelopathy (HAM/TSP). CDR3s include the opening cysteine and the closing phenylalanine or tryptophan. The D gene is left open where the match is weak. Some rows mark clone size as missing; the rest say once, few, many or name a class of expanded clone.

TGTGCCAGCAGCTCCGGGACAGCGCGGGTTCGGACCCAGTACTTC,CASSSGTARVRTQYF,TRBV6-5,many,TRBJ2-5,TRBD1
TGCAGTGCTAGAGATTCGAGGGGGGCGGACAATGAGCAGTTCTTC,CSARDSRGADNEQFF,TRBV20-1,many,TRBJ2-1,.
TGTGCCAGCAGCTTGGCCGTCATGGGGTTCAATCAGCCCCAGCATTTT,CASSLAVMGFNQPQHF,TRBV7-9,.,TRBJ1-5,.
TGTGCCAGCAGCTTAGGGAGCGGAGCCAAAAACATTCAGTACTTC,CASSLGSGAKNIQYF,TRBV7-9,many,TRBJ2-4,.
TGTGCCAGCAGCTTAAAAGTTATCGGGACTGCTACCGGGGAGCTGTTTTTT,CASSLKVIGTATGELFF,TRBV7-3,many,TRBJ2-2,.
TGCGCCAGCAGACCTGATGCTGGGGCCAACGTCCTGACTTTC,CASRPDAGANVLTF,TRBV5-1,.,TRBJ2-6,.
TGTGCCAGCAGCCTGGGACAGTTGCCGGAAAAACTGTTTTTT,CASSLGQLPEKLFF,TRBV9,many,TRBJ1-4,TRBD1
TGTGCCAGCAGCTCAAACGCCGGGACGCGAGGTGAAGCTTTCTTT,CASSSNAGTRGEAFF,TRBV12-3/TRBV12-4,many,TRBJ1-1,.
TGTGCCAGCAGCTTAGTGGGACAGGGGTTCTACGAGCAGTACTTC,CASSLVGQGFYEQYF,TRBV7-9,.,TRBJ2-7,TRBD1
TGTGCCAGTAGGACCGGGACAGGGACTGAGCAGTTCTTC,CASRTGTGTEQFF,TRBV19,.,TRBJ2-1,TRBD1
TGCGCCAGCAGCGACCCAACAGGGGGAGACACTGAAGCTTTCTTT,CASSDPTGGDTEAFF,TRBV5-1,many,TRBJ1-1,TRBD1
TGTGCCAGCAGCCAAGGTCAAGGGCAGTTCTTC,CASSQGQGQFF,TRBV3-1,many,TRBJ2-1,.
TGCGCCAGCAGCCACCCAGGGACTAATGAAAAACTGTTTTTT,CASSHPGTNEKLFF,TRBV4-1,many,TRBJ1-4,.
TGTGCCAGCAGCTGTGACGGACAGGGGCGGGAGCAGTACTTC,CASSCDGQGREQYF,TRBV9,.,TRBJ2-7,TRBD1
TGTGCCAGCAGCGATTACCCCAAGAACACTGAAGCTTTCTTT,CASSDYPKNTEAFF,TRBV4-2,many,TRBJ1-1,.
TGCAGTGCTAGAGATCCTGGTTTTAGCAATCAGCCCCAGCATTTT,CSARDPGFSNQPQHF,TRBV20-1,.,TRBJ1-5,.
TGCGCCAGCAGCTTTGGACAGAACACTGAAGCTTTCTTT,CASSFGQNTEAFF,TRBV5-1,many,TRBJ1-1,.
TGCGCCAGCGCTATTGGAGGGGAGCAAGAGACCCAGTACTTC,CASAIGGEQETQYF,TRBV5-1,many,TRBJ2-5,.
TGTGCCAGCTCTACAGGGAGGGACACTGAAGCTTTCTTT,CASSTGRDTEAFF,TRBV7-3,many,TRBJ1-1,.